The rows below give T cell receptor beta chains drawn from one sample of a study of radiation and T cells in renal cell carcinoma. Measured with immunoSEQ multiplex PCR; TCRdb has only the in-frame clones, and not every one. The repertoire holds some 25,000 clones, with roughly 64% as singletons. The specimen was tumor tissue, collected from a patient whose treatment was nephrectomy without radiotherapy. Receptor source: a man aged 40-50 years with renal cell carcinoma. Each CDR3 is given with its conserved first and last residue. A D gene is named only where the DNA matches it firmly. Not every row has a clone size; where given, it reads once, few, many or a size class.

j_gene | d_gene | v_gene | abundance | CDR3nt | CDR3aa
TRBJ2-7 | - | TRBV7-9 | - | TGTGCCAGCAGCTTAGCCAGTCAATCCTACGAGCAGTACTTC | CASSLASQSYEQYF
TRBJ2-2 | - | TRBV6-5 | few | TGTGCCAGCAGTTACGAAGGGGCCGGGGAGCTGTTTTTT | CASSYEGAGELFF
TRBJ1-5 | TRBD1 | TRBV2 | - | TGTGCCAGCAGGGGGGACAGGGGGAGCAATCAGCCCCAGCATTTT | CASRGDRGSNQPQHF
TRBJ2-2 | - | TRBV4-3 | once | TGCGCCAGCAGCCAAGGACGGGCGGGCACCGGGGAGCTGTTTTTT | CASSQGRAGTGELFF
TRBJ2-3 | TRBD2 | TRBV15 | - | TGTGCCACCAGCAGGGGTACCCTAGCGGGAGGAACAGATACGCAGTATTTT | CATSRGTLAGGTDTQYF
TRBJ1-3 | - | TRBV29-1 | - | TGCAGCGGATACAGGGAATCCGGAAACACCATATATTTT | CSGYRESGNTIYF
TRBJ1-5 | - | TRBV2 | - | TGTGCCAGCACAATCGGGGCCGGACAGCCCCAGCATTTT | CASTIGAGQPQHF
TRBJ1-2 | - | TRBV7-9 | - | TGTGCCAGCAGCCCCCGGTCGGGGGCGGACTATGGCTACACCTTC | CASSPRSGADYGYTF
TRBJ2-7 | - | TRBV27 | - | TGTGCCAGCAGTTTGGGGGCCTGGAGTGAGCAGTACTTC | CASSLGAWSEQYF
TRBJ1-4 | - | TRBV6-5 | few | TGTGCCAGCAGCCTTACAGGGCGTAATGAAAAACTGTTTTTT | CASSLTGRNEKLFF
TRBJ2-1 | - | TRBV19 | - | TGTGCCAGTAGTGTAGGGAGGGACAGCAATGAGCAGTTCTTC | CASSVGRDSNEQFF
TRBJ1-2 | TRBD1 | TRBV14 | - | TGTGCCAGCAGCCACACCCGGGACAGGGTTCGGGGTGGCTACACCTTC | CASSHTRDRVRGGYTF
TRBJ2-3 | TRBD2 | TRBV4-1 | few | TGCGCCAGCAGCCAAGACCCCCGATGGACTAGCGGGGGGTCGGCAGATACGCAGTATTTT | CASSQDPRWTSGGSADTQYF
TRBJ1-1 | - | TRBV2 | few | TGTGCCAGCACCGGGACGCAAGCTTTCTTT | CASTGTQAFF
TRBJ2-3 | - | TRBV4-1 | - | TGCGCCAGCAGCCAAGGACAGTCCGAGTGGGATACGCAGTATTTT | CASSQGQSEWDTQYF
TRBJ1-1 | - | TRBV11-2 | few | TGTGCCAGCAGCCCGCCACAAGGTTGGGCTGAAGCTTTCTTT | CASSPPQGWAEAFF
TRBJ1-4 | TRBD1 | TRBV19 | - | TGTGCCAGTAGTCTCGGGACAGGGGAGGCTGAAAAACTGTTTTTT | CASSLGTGEAEKLFF
TRBJ2-7 | - | TRBV7-4 | few | TGTGCCAGCAGCTTAGGGCGGATTTACGAGCAGTACTTC | CASSLGRIYEQYF
TRBJ2-1 | - | TRBV5-6 | - | TGTGCCAGCAGCACCTACAGGTACAATGAGCAGTTCTTC | CASSTYRYNEQFF
TRBJ1-4 | - | TRBV5-1 | - | TGCGCCAGCAGCTTGTACGGGGGCGCAACTAATGAAAAACTGTTTTTT | CASSLYGGATNEKLFF
TRBJ1-1 | - | TRBV4-3 | - | TGCGCCAGCAGCCAATTGTGGGGTGTGAACACTGAAGCTTTCTTT | CASSQLWGVNTEAFF
TRBJ1-2 | - | TRBV14 | - | TGTGCCAGCAGCCAAGACTACATCGGGGGGTACTATGGCTACACCTTC | CASSQDYIGGYYGYTF
TRBJ1-1 | - | TRBV2 | many | TGTGCCAGCAGTGAAAACGTGGACACTGAAGCTTTCTTT | CASSENVDTEAFF
TRBJ2-3 | - | TRBV5-1 | - | TGCGCCAGCAGCTTGGGGTTCGGAGACACAGATACGCAGTATTTT | CASSLGFGDTDTQYF
TRBJ2-2 | TRBD1 | TRBV7-9 | - | TGTGCCAGCAGCCCCGTGGACAGGGGTACCGGGGAGCTGTTTTTT | CASSPVDRGTGELFF
TRBJ2-7 | - | TRBV7-9 | - | TGTGCCAGCAGCTTCAGATCAGGGAAGTACGAGCAGTACTTC | CASSFRSGKYEQYF
TRBJ2-6 | - | TRBV13 | - | TGTGCCAGCTCCGAGGGTTCTGGGGCCAACGTCCTGACTTTC | CASSEGSGANVLTF
TRBJ2-7 | TRBD1 | TRBV27 | - | TGTGCCAGCAGTACCCGACAGGGGGCGCAGGACGAGCAGTACTTC | CASSTRQGAQDEQYF
TRBJ1-2 | - | TRBV15 | medium-sized | TGTGCCACCAGCAGAGAGGTCCGGGTTCCTGGCTACACCTTC | CATSREVRVPGYTF
TRBJ1-2 | TRBD1 | TRBV5-1 | few | TGCGCCAGCAGCCGGACAGGGGGAGAAGCGGGCTATGGCTACACCTTC | CASSRTGGEAGYGYTF
TRBJ1-2 | - | TRBV14 | - | TGTGCCAGCAGCCTCCTTGGCATAGGCTACACCTTC | CASSLLGIGYTF
TRBJ1-1 | TRBD1 | TRBV7-9 | - | TGTGCCAGCAGCCCACCAAACAGGGGGAACACTGAAGCTTTCTTT | CASSPPNRGNTEAFF
TRBJ2-2 | - | TRBV11-2 | few | TGTGCCAGCAGCTTATCATCCGGGGAGCTGTTTTTT | CASSLSSGELFF
TRBJ2-3 | - | TRBV2 | - | TGTGCCAGCAGTGACAGGGGCCTCACAGATACGCAGTATTTT | CASSDRGLTDTQYF
TRBJ1-6 | TRBD1 | TRBV7-2 | - | TGTGCCAGCAGCTTAAGTGGGACAGAGAATTCACCCCTCCACTTT | CASSLSGTENSPLHF
TRBJ2-5 | TRBD1 | TRBV6-6 | few | TGTGCCAGCGGGCCACCGGGACAGGGGGTGGAGACCCAGTACTTC | CASGPPGQGVETQYF
TRBJ2-3 | TRBD2 | TRBV4-1 | - | TGCGCCAGCAGCCGGCAGACTAGCGGGAGGCGAACAGATACGCAGTATTTT | CASSRQTSGRRTDTQYF
TRBJ2-5 | - | TRBV11-2 | - | TGTGCCAGCAGAATAGGCGAGACCCAGTACTTC | CASRIGETQYF
TRBJ2-6 | - | TRBV5-1 | - | TGCGCCAGCAGCTTGGGGGGCCCAGGGGCCAACGTCCTGACTTTC | CASSLGGPGANVLTF
TRBJ1-5 | - | TRBV7-2 | - | TGTGCCAGCAGCCAACGGGCAGGTCTTAATCAGCCCCAGCATTTT | CASSQRAGLNQPQHF
TRBJ1-2 | - | TRBV5-5 | - | TGTGCCAGCAACTTGATACCTAACTATGGCTACACCTTC | CASNLIPNYGYTF
TRBJ1-2 | - | TRBV28 | - | TGTGCCAGCAGGCCATCCTTAGGGTCCAACTATGGCTACACCTTC | CASRPSLGSNYGYTF
TRBJ2-1 | TRBD1 | TRBV7-9 | - | TGTGCCAGCAGCTTCGGACAGGGGGCGAATGAGCAGTTCTTC | CASSFGQGANEQFF
TRBJ1-4 | TRBD1 | TRBV7-9 | - | TGTGCCAGCACAACAGGGGCAACTAATGAAAAACTGTTTTTT | CASTTGATNEKLFF
TRBJ1-3 | - | TRBV6-1 | - | TGTGCCAGCTTACGAACAGGCCGTTCTGGAAACACCATATATTTT | CASLRTGRSGNTIYF
TRBJ1-5 | - | TRBV19 | few | TGTGCCAGTACCGAGGGATGGGTAAGCAATCAGCCCCAGCATTTT | CASTEGWVSNQPQHF
TRBJ1-5 | TRBD1 | TRBV28 | few | TGTGCCAGCAGAGGACAGGGGGCGAATTCTCAGCCCCAGCATTTT | CASRGQGANSQPQHF
TRBJ2-1 | - | TRBV4-2 | - | TGTGCCAGCAGCCCACGTACAGGGCCCCTGGTCGTGCAGTTCTTC | CASSPRTGPLVVQFF
TRBJ1-4 | - | TRBV2 | - | TGTGCCAGCAGGGATCCCCCCGGGACAACAACTAATGAAAAACTGTTTTTT | CASRDPPGTTTNEKLFF
TRBJ2-6 | TRBD1 | TRBV29-1 | - | TGCAGCGTTGTGGGACAGGGGGTTTCTGGGGCCAACGTCCTGACTTTC | CSVVGQGVSGANVLTF
TRBJ2-5 | TRBD1 | TRBV27 | - | TGTGCCAGCCGTTCGGAGACAGGGTGGGAGACCCAGTACTTC | CASRSETGWETQYF
TRBJ2-2 | - | TRBV4-1 | - | TGCGCCAGCAGCCAAGAATATAGGCAGCACACCGGGGAGCTGTTTTTT | CASSQEYRQHTGELFF
TRBJ1-2 | - | TRBV9 | - | TGTGCCAGCAGCGTAGCTCAGACAGACAACTATGGCTACACCTTC | CASSVAQTDNYGYTF
TRBJ1-4 | TRBD1 | TRBV6-1 | - | TGTGCCAGCAGCGGTTCACAGGGGACTAATGAAAAACTGTTTTTT | CASSGSQGTNEKLFF
TRBJ1-4 | TRBD1 | TRBV14 | few | TGTGCCAGCAGCCAAGGGGACAGGGTCAGGGCTGGACTGTTTTTT | CASSQGDRVRAGLFF
TRBJ1-2 | - | TRBV6-5 | few | TGTGCCAGCAGTGGCCGACGGACCTATGGCTACACCTTC | CASSGRRTYGYTF
TRBJ1-5 | - | TRBV16 | - | TGTGCCAGCAGCCAGCCTGACAGTCGCAATCAGCCCCAGCATTTT | CASSQPDSRNQPQHF
TRBJ2-5 | TRBD1 | TRBV7-2 | medium-sized | TGTGCCAGCAGCTTAGGGACAGGGAGAGAGACCCAGTACTTC | CASSLGTGRETQYF
TRBJ1-5 | - | TRBV9 | medium-sized | TGTGCCAGCAGCGTATCTGGGCTTGGTCAGCCCCAGCATTTT | CASSVSGLGQPQHF
TRBJ2-1 | - | TRBV27 | - | TGTGCCAGCAGTCCGAGCTGGGACAACAATGAGCAGTTCTTC | CASSPSWDNNEQFF